The table lists the clone carrying this TCR beta chain with a few counts. Its antigen is not identified. This specimen comes from a study of radiotherapy plus CTLA-4 blockade in lung cancer. Background on the study: The study recorded objective responses in 18% of patients and disease control in approximately 31%. Whole-study results and caveats: Among reported predictors of response, early blood T cell clone dynamics with interferon-beta performed best. In blood, tumor-derived TCR clones expanded after radiotherapy plus ipilimumab.

Repertoires were generated with immunoSEQ multiplex PCR, while TCRdb's copy carries only in-frame clones and drops some. The sample includes about 88,000 clones, about two thirds seen only once; the top ten take more than 13%. Lung cancer patients with chemo-refractory metastatic non-small-cell disease were given focal radiation plus CTLA-4 blockade with ipilimumab. This CDR3 is 12 amino acids long. The ends were cut back, 7 bases at V and 9 bases at J, with 13 bases in the middle. CDR1 MDHEN and CDR2 SYDVKM come from the germline V gene. This chain links TRBV28 with TRBJ2-1; the D gene is possibly TRBD1 (6 bases). The sequencing here drew on peripheral blood, taken from a patient treated with radiotherapy plus ipilimumab. The origin of this receptor is a human donor with non-small cell lung cancer that progressed on radiotherapy plus ipilimumab. The CDR3 coding sequence is TGTGCCAGCACTCGAGAAGGGGGTGAGCAGTTCTTC. It is translated as CASTREGGEQFF. Full variable domain (rest looked up from reference TRBV28 and TRBJ2-1): DVKVTQSSRYLVKRTGEKVFLECVQDMDHENMFWYRQDPGLGLRLIYFSYDVKMKEKGDIPEGYSVSREKKERFSLILESASTNQTSMYLCASTREGGEQFFGPGTRLTVL.